This T cell receptor (beta chain) emerged from a study of blood T cells in healthy people across ages. For the second PCR, which ran for 7 to 11 cycles, a sample-barcoded 5' primer and a J-beta primer mix were used. TCRdb used MiXCR to reprocess the 5' RACE reads, holding one entry per CDR3 protein. The sample lists 1.5 million to 2 million distinct CDR3 sequences; 28% were seen once. The CDR3 is 19 amino acids. Per the germline V gene, CDR1 is DFQATT and CDR2 is SNEGSKA (reference sequence). The trim removed 6 bases at V and 1 base at J, leaving 16 bases unmatched. Peripheral blood, ten milliliters per donor, was collected. Study-level findings and limits: Calculation of diversity from one million T cells yielded estimates considered to be underestimates.

This clonotype was seen ten or more times. The antigen is unknown. Material for sequencing was blood. The source of this sequence is a woman aged 25 to 39 in good health. The V and J genes are TRBV20-1 and TRBJ2-1; 12 bases are shared with TRBD2. In nucleotides, the CDR3 is TGCAGTGCAAACTCCGGGACTAGCGGGTCCGAGGGTTCCTACAATGAGCAGTTCTTC. It yields the protein CSANSGTSGSEGSYNEQFF.